This TCR beta chain was profiled in a study of OX40 agonist ivuxolimab in advanced cancers. Study-wide background: Mean age around 64 years, range about 20 to 90; around 80% male.

J lost 3 bases, V lost 1 base, and 1 base had no gene match. The CDR3 is made up of 14 amino acids. Germline V gene sequence: CDR1 SGHVS, CDR2 FQNEAQ. Here immunoSEQ multiplex PCR was the method, and the copy in TCRdb shows in-frame clones only, minus some. The table records about 95,000 clones, approximately 89% of them present only once. This chain uses TRBV7-8 with TRBJ2-7; TRBD2 agrees at 9 bases. The receptor's source is an adult with an advanced solid tumor such as melanoma, head and neck, liver or kidney cancer. The sample here was CD4+ or CD8+ T cells sorted from blood, taken in a trial of the OX40 agonist ivuxolimab. The CDR3 DNA sequence: TGTGCCAGCAGCTTAGGGACTAGCGACTACGAGCAGTACTTC. Its translation: CASSLGTSDYEQYF.